These 15 T cell receptor beta chains share one sample of origin, sequenced in a study of radiotherapy plus CTLA-4 blockade in lung cancer. TCRdb's copy holds only in-frame clones and misses some; the assay was immunoSEQ multiplex PCR. The sample includes around 110,000 clones, approximately 80% of them seen just once. Sequences were derived from peripheral blood, sampled from a patient treated with radiotherapy plus ipilimumab. The receptors were sampled from a human donor with non-small cell lung cancer that progressed on radiotherapy plus ipilimumab. Some clones in this sample may be carry-over from other donors' samples.

The chain employs TRBV9 and TRBJ1-2; D is uncertain. V was pared by 1 base and J by 4 bases, with 20 bases between. CDR1 is SGDLS, CDR2 YYNGEE, per germline. CDR3 length: 17 residues. In nucleotides, the CDR3 is TGTGCCAGCAGCGTACTTGAGGGAGGAGCAATCTCCTATGGCTACACCTTC. It encodes CASSVLEGGAISYGYTF. The full variable domain, its missing parts supplied by reference TRBV9 and TRBJ1-2, is DSGVTQTPKHLITATGQRVTLRCSPRSGDLSVYWYQQSLDQGLQFLIQYYNGEERAKGNILERFSAQQFPDLHSELNLSSLELGDSALYFCASSVLEGGAISYGYTFGSGTRLTVV.

V and J are TRBV15 and TRBJ1-1; no clear D gene. Germline loops: CDR1 LNHNV, CDR2 YYDKDF (reference sequence). CDR3 length: 13 amino acids. V lost 0 bases to trimming and J lost 3 bases, with 5 bases between them. The CDR3: CATSRDQDTEAFF. Here the CDR3 DNA reads TGTGCCACCAGCAGAGATCAGGACACTGAAGCTTTCTTT.

The gene calls are TRBV11-2 and TRBJ1-3, with unresolved D. In germline, CDR1 is SGHAT, CDR2 FQNNGV. CDR3 length: 14 residues. V shed 2 bases and J shed 4 bases, with 9 bases lying between them. In nucleotides, the CDR3 is TGTGCCAGCAGCTTATCTACCGCCGGAAACACCATATATTTT. It is translated as CASSLSTAGNTIYF. Full variable domain (outside the CDR3, taken from reference TRBV11-2 and TRBJ1-3): EAGVAQSPRYKIIEKRQSVAFWCNPISGHATLYWYQQILGQGPKLLIQFQNNGVVDDSQLPKDRFSAERLKGVDSTLKIQPAKLEDSAVYLCASSLSTAGNTIYFGEGSWLTVV.

The chain combines TRBV19 with TRBJ2-7, with TRBD2 matching over 9 bases. V gave up 5 bases and J gave up 0 bases; unmatched junction bases: 8. Germline CDR1 reads LNHDA; CDR2 reads SQIVND (reference sequence). This CDR3 spans 16 amino acids. CDR3 region: CASSGLAGSSSYEQYF. The DNA for the CDR3 is TGTGCCAGTAGTGGGCTAGCGGGGTCGAGCTCCTACGAGCAGTACTTC.

V gene TRBV19 combines with J gene TRBJ1-4; D is ambiguous. The germline V and J ends were trimmed by 3 bases and 8 bases, with 4 bases remaining between them. This CDR3 has 11 residues. CDR1 is LNHDA, CDR2 SQIVND, per germline (reference sequence). The CDR3 coding sequence is TGTGCCAGTAGTATTGGAGAAAAACTGTTTTTT. It translates to CASSIGEKLFF.

The CDR3 loop is CASSPPRSRGSLQETQYF. In DNA, the CDR3 is TGTGCCAGCTCACCACCGAGGAGCCGCGGCTCCCTACAAGAGACCCAGTACTTC. This chain connects TRBV18 to TRBJ2-5; D gene unclear. There are 18 residues in the CDR3. Trimming took off 0 bases at V and 2 bases at J, with 19 bases between the two ends. Germline V gives CDR1 KGHSH, CDR2 LQKENI.

This chain uses TRBV13 with TRBJ2-7, with 7 nucleotides matching TRBD1. V trimming: 5 bases; J trimming: 2 bases; junction bases outside the gene matches: 3. The CDR3 runs 13 residues. Germline V lookup: CDR1 PRHDT, CDR2 FYEKMQ (reference sequence). CDR3 in DNA: TGTGCCAGCAGCCGGGACAGAGCCTACGAGCAGTACTTC. It codes for CASSRDRAYEQYF.

This clone was found once. The chain recombines TRBV7-6 with TRBJ2-1; 7 bases fit TRBD1. Germline CDR1 is SGHVS and CDR2 is FNYEAQ. CDR3 length: 17 amino acids. Trimming cost V 5 bases and J 4 bases; bases outside gene matches: 14. The CDR3 region has the DNA TGTGCCAGCAGCCCTTCCTCCGGGACAGCAAAATACAATGAGCAGTTCTTC. Its translation is CASSPSSGTAKYNEQFF.

The chain has TRBV7-2 and TRBJ2-5; D may be TRBD1 (6 bases). V lost 6 bases, J lost 5 bases, and 16 bases lay in between. Germline CDR1 reads SGHTA; CDR2 reads FQGNSA. The CDR3 has 14 residues. In DNA, the CDR3 is TGTGCCAGCAGTCTAACTAGGACAGCTGAGACCCAGTACTTC. Amino acids: CASSLTRTAETQYF.

As for this clone: Other DNA sequences of this sample code for an identical CDR3. V is TRBV30 and J is TRBJ2-6; unclear D gene. The CDR3 length is 16 residues. V was pared by 5 bases and J by 4 bases, with 18 bases between. CDR1 is GTSNPN and CDR2 is SVGIG in the germline V gene (reference sequence). CDR3 sequence reads: CAWGPAGLSGANVLTF. CDR3 nucleotides: TGTGCCTGGGGACCTGCAGGCCTCTCCGGGGCCAACGTCCTGACTTTC.

This rearrangement joins TRBV7-9 to TRBJ2-5; D is possibly TRBD1 or TRBD2 (5 bases each). Trimming stripped 5 bases from V and 2 bases from J, with 15 bases between. CDR1 SEHNR and CDR2 FQNEAQ come from the germline V gene (reference sequence). The CDR3 has 15 residues. CDR3 protein: CASSLGAGTQETQYF. The CDR3 nucleotides read TGTGCCAGCAGCCTCGGGGCCGGGACGCAAGAGACCCAGTACTTC.

This rearrangement joins TRBV4-3 to TRBJ1-3; D is uncertain. The CDR3 loop spans 15 amino acids. Germline V gene sequence: CDR1 LGHNA, CDR2 YSLEER. Trimming took off 3 bases at V and 5 bases at J, with 14 bases between the two ends. The CDR3 loop is CASSQATASRNTIYF. The CDR3 DNA reads TGCGCCAGCAGCCAGGCAACAGCATCTAGAAACACCATATATTTT.

V and J are TRBV25-1 and TRBJ2-7, with D possibly matching TRBD2 (5 bases). Germline CDR1 and CDR2: MGHDK and SYGVNS. The ends were cut back, 4 bases at V and 2 bases at J, with 12 bases in the middle. This CDR3 has 14 residues. CDR3 in DNA: TGTGCCAGCAGTGTCCCGAGGGCCCCCTACGAGCAGTACTTC. It yields the protein CASSVPRAPYEQYF.

This clone was counted between two and nine times. The chain is built from TRBV6-6 and TRBJ1-6; a weak D match, TRBD1 (5 bases). Germline assignment: CDR1 MNHNY and CDR2 SVGAGI (reference sequence). This CDR3 has 14 amino acids. The V end was cut by 6 bases, the J end by 7 bases, with 13 bases between. Here the CDR3 reads CASSPAGINSPLHF. The CDR3 nucleotides are TGTGCCAGCAGCCCAGCAGGGATCAATTCACCCCTCCACTTT.

The chain combines TRBV6-5 with TRBJ1-2; TRBD1 aligns across 7 bases. Trimming at V came to 4 bases and at J to 0 bases, leaving 2 bases not matched to a gene. Germline V gene sequence: CDR1 MNHEY, CDR2 SVGAGI. The CDR3 is 14 amino acids. Here the CDR3 DNA reads TGTGCCAGCAGTTGGGACAGAACTAACTATGGCTACACCTTC. It specifies CASSWDRTNYGYTF.